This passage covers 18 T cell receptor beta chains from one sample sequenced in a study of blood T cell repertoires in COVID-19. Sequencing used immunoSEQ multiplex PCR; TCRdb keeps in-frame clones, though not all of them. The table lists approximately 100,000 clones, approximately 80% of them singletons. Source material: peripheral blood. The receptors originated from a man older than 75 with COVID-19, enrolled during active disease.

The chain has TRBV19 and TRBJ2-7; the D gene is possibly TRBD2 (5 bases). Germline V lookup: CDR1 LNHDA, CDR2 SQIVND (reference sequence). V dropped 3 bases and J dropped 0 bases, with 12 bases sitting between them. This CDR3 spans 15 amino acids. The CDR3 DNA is TGTGCCAGTAGTATCACTGGGAGCACCTCCTACGAGCAGTACTTC. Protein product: CASSITGSTSYEQYF.

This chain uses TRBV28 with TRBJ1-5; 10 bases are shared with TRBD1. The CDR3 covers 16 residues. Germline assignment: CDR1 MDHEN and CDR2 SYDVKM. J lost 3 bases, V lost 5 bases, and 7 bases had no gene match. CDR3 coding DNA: TGTGCCAGCAGTCCTTCGACAGGGGGCTACAATCAGCCCCAGCATTTT. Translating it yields CASSPSTGGYNQPQHF. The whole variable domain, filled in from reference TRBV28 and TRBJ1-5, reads DVKVTQSSRYLVKRTGEKVFLECVQDMDHENMFWYRQDPGLGLRLIYFSYDVKMKEKGDIPEGYSVSREKKERFSLILESASTNQTSMYLCASSPSTGGYNQPQHFGDGTRLSIL.

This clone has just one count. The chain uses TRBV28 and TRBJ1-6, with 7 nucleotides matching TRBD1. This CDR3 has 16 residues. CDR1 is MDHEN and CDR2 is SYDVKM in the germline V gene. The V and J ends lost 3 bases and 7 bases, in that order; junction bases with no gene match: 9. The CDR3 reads CASSFSKTGPNSPLHF. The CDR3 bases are TGTGCCAGCAGTTTCTCAAAGACAGGGCCCAATTCACCCCTCCACTTT.

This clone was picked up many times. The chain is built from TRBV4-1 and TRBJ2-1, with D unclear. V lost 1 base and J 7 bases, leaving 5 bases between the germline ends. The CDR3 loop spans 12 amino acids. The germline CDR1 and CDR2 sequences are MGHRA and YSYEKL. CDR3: CASSQGGNEQFF. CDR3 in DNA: TGCGCCAGCAGCCAAGGCGGAAATGAGCAGTTCTTC.

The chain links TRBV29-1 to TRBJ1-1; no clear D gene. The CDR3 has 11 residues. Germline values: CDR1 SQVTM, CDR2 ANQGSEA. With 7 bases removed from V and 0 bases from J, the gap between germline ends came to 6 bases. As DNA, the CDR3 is TGCAGCGCCCGGTTGAACACTGAAGCTTTCTTT. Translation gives CSARLNTEAFF.

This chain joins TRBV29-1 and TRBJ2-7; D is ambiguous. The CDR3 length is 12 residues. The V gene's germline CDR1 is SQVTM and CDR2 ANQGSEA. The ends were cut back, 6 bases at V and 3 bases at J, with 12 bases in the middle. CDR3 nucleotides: TGCAGCGTCCCAAAAAACGGCTACGAGCAGTACTTC. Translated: CSVPKNGYEQYF.

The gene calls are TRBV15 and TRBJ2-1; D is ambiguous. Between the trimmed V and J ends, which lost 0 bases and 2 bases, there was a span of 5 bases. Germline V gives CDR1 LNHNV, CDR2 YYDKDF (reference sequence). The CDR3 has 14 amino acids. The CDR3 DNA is TGTGCCACCAGCAGAGATCTAGCCTACAATGAGCAGTTCTTC. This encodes CATSRDLAYNEQFF.

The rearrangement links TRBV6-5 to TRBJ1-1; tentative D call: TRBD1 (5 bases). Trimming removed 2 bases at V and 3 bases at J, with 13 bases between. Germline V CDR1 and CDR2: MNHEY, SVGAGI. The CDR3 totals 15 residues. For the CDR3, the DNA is TGTGCCAGCAGTTACCGGTCGGCGGGGGACACTGAAGCTTTCTTT. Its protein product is CASSYRSAGDTEAFF.

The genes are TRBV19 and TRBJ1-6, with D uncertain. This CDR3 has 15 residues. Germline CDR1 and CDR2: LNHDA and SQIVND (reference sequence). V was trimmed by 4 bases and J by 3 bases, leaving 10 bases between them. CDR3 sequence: CASSNVLDYNSPLHF. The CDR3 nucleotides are TGTGCCAGTAGTAACGTCCTAGACTATAATTCACCCCTCCACTTT.

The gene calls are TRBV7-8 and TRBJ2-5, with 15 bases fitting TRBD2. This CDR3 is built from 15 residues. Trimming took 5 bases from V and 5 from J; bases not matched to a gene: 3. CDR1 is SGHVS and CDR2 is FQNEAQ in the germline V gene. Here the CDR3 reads CASSRGLAGGETQYF. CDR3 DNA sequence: TGTGCCAGCAGCCGAGGACTAGCGGGAGGGGAGACCCAGTACTTC.

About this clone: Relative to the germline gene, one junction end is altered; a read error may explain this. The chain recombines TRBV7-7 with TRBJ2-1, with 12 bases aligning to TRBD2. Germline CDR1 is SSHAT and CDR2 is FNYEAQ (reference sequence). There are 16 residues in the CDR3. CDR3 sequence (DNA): TGTGCTAGCAGCTTACTAGCGGGAGGCACCTACAATGAGCAGTTCTTC. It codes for CASSLLAGGTYNEQFF.

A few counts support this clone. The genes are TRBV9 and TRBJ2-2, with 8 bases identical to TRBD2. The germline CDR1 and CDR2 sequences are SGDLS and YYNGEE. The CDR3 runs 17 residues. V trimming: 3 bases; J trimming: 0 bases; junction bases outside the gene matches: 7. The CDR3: CASSDSRGGANTGELFF. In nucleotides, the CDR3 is TGTGCCAGCAGCGATAGCCGGGGGGGCGCGAACACCGGGGAGCTGTTTTTT.

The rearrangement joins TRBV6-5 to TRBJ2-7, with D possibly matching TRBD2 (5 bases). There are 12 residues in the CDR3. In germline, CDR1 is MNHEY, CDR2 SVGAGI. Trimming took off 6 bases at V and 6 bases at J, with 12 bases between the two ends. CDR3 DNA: TGTGCCAGCAGCGGCGACGGGGTCGAGCAGTACTTC. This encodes CASSGDGVEQYF.

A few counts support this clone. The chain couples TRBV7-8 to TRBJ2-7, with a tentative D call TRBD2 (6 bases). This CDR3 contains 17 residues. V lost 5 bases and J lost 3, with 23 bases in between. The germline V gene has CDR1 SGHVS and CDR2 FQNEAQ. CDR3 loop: CASSPNPSWRVSYEQYF. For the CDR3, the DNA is TGTGCCAGCAGCCCTAACCCTAGCTGGAGGGTGAGCTACGAGCAGTACTTC.

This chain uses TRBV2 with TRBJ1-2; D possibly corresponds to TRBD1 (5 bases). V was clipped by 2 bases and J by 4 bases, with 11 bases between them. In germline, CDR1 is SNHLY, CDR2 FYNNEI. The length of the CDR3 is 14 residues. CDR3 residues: CASSEQGSTYGYTF. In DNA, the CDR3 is TGTGCCAGCAGTGAACAGGGCAGTACCTATGGCTACACCTTC.

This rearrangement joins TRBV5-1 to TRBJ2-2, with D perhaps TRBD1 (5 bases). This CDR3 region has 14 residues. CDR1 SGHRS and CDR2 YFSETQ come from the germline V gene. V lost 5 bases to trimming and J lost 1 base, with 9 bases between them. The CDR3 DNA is TGCGCCAGCAGATATGGACAGAACACCGGGGAGCTGTTTTTT. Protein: CASRYGQNTGELFF.

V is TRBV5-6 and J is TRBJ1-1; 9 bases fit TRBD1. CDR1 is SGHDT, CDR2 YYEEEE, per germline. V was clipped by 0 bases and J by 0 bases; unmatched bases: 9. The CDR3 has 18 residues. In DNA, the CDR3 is TGTGCCAGCAGCTTGGGGGGCCGGGACAGGGCTATGAACACTGAAGCTTTCTTT. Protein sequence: CASSLGGRDRAMNTEAFF.

CDR3 nucleotides: TGTGCCAGCAGTTCCGAGGGAGGATCTAATTCACCCCTCCACTTT. It translates to CASSSEGGSNSPLHF. V is TRBV6-2 or TRBV6-3 and J is TRBJ1-6; no definite D call. CDR3 length equals 15 residues. Between the trimmed V and J ends, which lost 4 bases and 6 bases, there was a span of 13 bases. The germline V gene encodes CDR1 MNHEY and CDR2 SVGEGT.